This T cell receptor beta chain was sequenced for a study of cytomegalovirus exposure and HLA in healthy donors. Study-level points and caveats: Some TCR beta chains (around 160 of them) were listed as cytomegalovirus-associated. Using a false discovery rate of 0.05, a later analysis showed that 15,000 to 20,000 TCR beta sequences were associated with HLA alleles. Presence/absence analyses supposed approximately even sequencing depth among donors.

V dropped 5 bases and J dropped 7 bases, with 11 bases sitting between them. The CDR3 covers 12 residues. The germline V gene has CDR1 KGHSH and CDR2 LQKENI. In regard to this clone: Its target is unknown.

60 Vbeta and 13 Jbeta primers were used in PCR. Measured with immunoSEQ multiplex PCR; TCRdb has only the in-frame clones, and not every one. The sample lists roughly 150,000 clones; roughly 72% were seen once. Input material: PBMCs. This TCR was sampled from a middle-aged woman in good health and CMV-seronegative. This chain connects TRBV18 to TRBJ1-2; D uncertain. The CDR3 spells CASSDPGGGYTF. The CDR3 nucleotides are TGTGCCAGCTCAGATCCGGGAGGTGGCTACACCTTC.